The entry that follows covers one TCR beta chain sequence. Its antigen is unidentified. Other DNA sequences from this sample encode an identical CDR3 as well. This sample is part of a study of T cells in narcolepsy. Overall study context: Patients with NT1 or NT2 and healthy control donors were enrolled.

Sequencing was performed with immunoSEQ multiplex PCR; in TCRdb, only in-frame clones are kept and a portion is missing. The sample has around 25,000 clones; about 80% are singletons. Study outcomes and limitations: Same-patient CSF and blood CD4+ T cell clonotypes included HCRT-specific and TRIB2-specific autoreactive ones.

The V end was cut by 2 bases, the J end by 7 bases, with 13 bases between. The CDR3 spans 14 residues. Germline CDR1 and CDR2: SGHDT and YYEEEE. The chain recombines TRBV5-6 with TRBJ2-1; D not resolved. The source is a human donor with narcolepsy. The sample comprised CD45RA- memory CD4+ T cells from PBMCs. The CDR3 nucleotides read TGTGCCAGCAGCTTAAGGCCGGATAATAATGAGCAGTTCTTC. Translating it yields CASSLRPDNNEQFF.